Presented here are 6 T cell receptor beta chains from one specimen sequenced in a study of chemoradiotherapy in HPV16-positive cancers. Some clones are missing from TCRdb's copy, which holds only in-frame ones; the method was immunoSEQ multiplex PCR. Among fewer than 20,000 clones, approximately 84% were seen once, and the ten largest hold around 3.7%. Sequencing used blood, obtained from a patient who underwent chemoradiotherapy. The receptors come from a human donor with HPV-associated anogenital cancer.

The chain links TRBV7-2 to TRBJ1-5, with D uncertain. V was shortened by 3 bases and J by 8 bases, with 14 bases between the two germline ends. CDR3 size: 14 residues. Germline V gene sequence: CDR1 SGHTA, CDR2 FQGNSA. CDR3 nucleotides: TGTGCCAGCAGCTTGACCAGGAGTTTGGAGCCCCAGCATTTT. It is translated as CASSLTRSLEPQHF.

The CDR3 reads CASSAPGASSGFVSGANVLTF. The DNA for the CDR3 is TGTGCCAGTAGTGCCCCCGGGGCAAGTAGCGGGTTTGTCTCTGGGGCCAACGTCCTGACTTTC. This rearrangement joins TRBV19 to TRBJ2-6; TRBD2 matches 7 bases. The CDR3 extends over 21 amino acids. The germline gives CDR1 LNHDA, CDR2 SQIVND (reference sequence). Trimming cost V 5 bases and J 0 bases; bases outside gene matches: 19.

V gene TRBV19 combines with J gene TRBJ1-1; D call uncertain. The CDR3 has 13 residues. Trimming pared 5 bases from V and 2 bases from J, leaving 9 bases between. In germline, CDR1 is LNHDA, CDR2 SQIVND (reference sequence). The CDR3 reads CASSAHINTEAFF. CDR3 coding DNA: TGTGCCAGTAGTGCTCACATCAACACTGAAGCTTTCTTT.

The CDR3 DNA sequence: TGTGCCATCGGGACTAGCGGGGGGGAGACCCAGTACTTC. It yields the protein CAIGTSGGETQYF. The J gene is TRBJ2-5, the V gene TRBV10-3; TRBD2 aligns across 15 bases. Germline V gives CDR1 ENHRY, CDR2 SYGVKD. This CDR3 comprises 13 residues. Trimming cost V 8 bases and J 5 bases; bases outside gene matches: 0.

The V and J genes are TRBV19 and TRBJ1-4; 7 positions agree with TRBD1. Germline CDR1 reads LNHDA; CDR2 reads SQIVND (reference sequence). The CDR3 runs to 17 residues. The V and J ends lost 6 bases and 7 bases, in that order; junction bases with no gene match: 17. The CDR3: CASSPRPLTGQGEKLFF. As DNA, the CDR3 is TGTGCCAGTAGCCCCCGTCCGCTGACAGGGCAGGGTGAAAAACTGTTTTTT.

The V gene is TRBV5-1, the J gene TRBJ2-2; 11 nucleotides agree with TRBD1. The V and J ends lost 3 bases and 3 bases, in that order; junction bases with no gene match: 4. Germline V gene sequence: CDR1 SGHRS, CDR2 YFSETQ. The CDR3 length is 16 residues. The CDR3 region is CASSWGQGGYTGELFF. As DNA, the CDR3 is TGCGCCAGCAGCTGGGGACAGGGGGGATACACCGGGGAGCTGTTTTTT.